The clone carrying this TCR beta chain was found once. With 60 Vbeta and 13 Jbeta primers, the PCR was carried out. The data were produced by immunoSEQ multiplex PCR, yet TCRdb's version contains in-frame clones alone and is incomplete. The sample records some 91,000 clones, about nine tenths being singletons. Germline loops: CDR1 SGHNT, CDR2 YENEEA. Trimming at V came to 4 bases and at J to 7 bases, leaving 4 bases not matched to a gene. This CDR3 is 14 amino acids long. This entry is derived from a study of cytomegalovirus exposure and HLA in healthy donors. This chain joins TRBV11-3 and TRBJ2-1; 10 positions match TRBD2. The sequence derives from a man aged 25 to 45 in good health and CMV-seropositive. Sequencing used PBMCs. The CDR3 region is CASSSSGRRNEQFF. The CDR3 DNA sequence: TGTGCCAGCAGCTCTAGCGGGAGAAGAAATGAGCAGTTCTTC.